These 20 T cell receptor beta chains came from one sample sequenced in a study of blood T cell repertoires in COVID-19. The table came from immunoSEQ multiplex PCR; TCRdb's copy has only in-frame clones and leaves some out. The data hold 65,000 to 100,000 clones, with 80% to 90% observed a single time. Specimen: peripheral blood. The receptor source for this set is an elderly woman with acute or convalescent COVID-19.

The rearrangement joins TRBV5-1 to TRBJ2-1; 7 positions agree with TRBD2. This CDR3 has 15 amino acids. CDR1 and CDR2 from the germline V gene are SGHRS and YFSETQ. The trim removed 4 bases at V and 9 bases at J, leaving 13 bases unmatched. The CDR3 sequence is CASSSGAYRAAEQFF. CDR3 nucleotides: TGCGCCAGCAGCAGCGGGGCCTATAGGGCGGCTGAGCAGTTCTTC.

The DNA of the CDR3 is TGTGCCACAAGACGGGAGCAGACCGGGGAGCTGTTTTTT. Its protein is CATRREQTGELFF. The chain recombines TRBV2 with TRBJ2-2; D perhaps matches TRBD2 (6 bases). The CDR3 loop spans 13 amino acids. The germline V gene encodes CDR1 SNHLY and CDR2 FYNNEI. The V and J ends lost 10 bases and 5 bases respectively, with 14 bases between them.

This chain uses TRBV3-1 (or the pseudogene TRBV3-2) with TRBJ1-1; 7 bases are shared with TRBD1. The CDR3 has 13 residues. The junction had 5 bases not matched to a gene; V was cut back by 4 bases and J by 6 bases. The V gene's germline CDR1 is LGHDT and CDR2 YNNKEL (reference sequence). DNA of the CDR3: TGTGCCAGCAGCCCGACAGGGTTGTCTGAAGCTTTCTTT. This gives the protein CASSPTGLSEAFF.

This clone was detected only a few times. This CDR3 reads CASSSTGDLQPQHF. CDR3 nucleotides: TGTGCCAGCAGTTCAACAGGGGATCTTCAGCCCCAGCATTTT. The V and J genes are TRBV6-6 and TRBJ1-5, with 7 bases matching TRBD1. With V trimmed by 4 bases and J by 6 bases, 6 bases remained unmatched. The CDR3 runs to 14 residues. CDR1 is MNHNY, CDR2 SVGAGI, per germline (reference sequence).

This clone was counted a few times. The DNA for the CDR3 is TGTGCCAGCAGCCCCCTCCAGTATGGCTACACCTTC. Protein sequence: CASSPLQYGYTF. The genes are TRBV28 and TRBJ1-2, with D uncertain. V was trimmed by 6 bases and J by 5 bases, leaving 10 bases between them. The CDR3 consists of 12 residues. Germline lookup yields CDR1 MDHEN and CDR2 SYDVKM.

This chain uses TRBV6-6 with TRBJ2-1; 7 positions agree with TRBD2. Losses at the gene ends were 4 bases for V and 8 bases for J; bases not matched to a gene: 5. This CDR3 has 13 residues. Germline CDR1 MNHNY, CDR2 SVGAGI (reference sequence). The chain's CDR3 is CASSWEGRDEQFF. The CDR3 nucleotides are TGTGCCAGCAGTTGGGAGGGAAGGGATGAGCAGTTCTTC.

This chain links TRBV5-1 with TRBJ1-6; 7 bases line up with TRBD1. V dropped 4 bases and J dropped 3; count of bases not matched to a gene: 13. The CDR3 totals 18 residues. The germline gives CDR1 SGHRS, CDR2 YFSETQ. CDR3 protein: CASSRDSELSYYNSPLHF. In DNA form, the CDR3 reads TGCGCCAGCAGCCGGGACAGCGAGCTTTCCTACTATAATTCACCCCTCCACTTT.

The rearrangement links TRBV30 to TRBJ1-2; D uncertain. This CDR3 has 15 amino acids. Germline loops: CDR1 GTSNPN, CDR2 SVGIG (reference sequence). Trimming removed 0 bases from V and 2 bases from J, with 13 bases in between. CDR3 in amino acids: CAWSVPGVVNYGYTF. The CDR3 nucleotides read TGTGCCTGGAGTGTACCGGGAGTTGTGAACTATGGCTACACCTTC.

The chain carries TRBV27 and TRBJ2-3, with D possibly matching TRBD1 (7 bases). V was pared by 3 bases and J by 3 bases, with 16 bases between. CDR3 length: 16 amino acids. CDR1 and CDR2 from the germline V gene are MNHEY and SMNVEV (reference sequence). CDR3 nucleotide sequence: TGTGCCAGCAGTTTTGGGCTCAGGGGGGCGACAGATACGCAGTATTTT. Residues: CASSFGLRGATDTQYF.

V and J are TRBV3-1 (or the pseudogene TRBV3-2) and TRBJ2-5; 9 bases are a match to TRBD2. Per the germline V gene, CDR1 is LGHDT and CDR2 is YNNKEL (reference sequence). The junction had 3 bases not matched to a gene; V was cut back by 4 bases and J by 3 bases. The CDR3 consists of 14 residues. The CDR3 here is CASSPSGAEETQYF. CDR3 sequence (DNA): TGTGCCAGCAGCCCTAGCGGGGCAGAAGAGACCCAGTACTTC.

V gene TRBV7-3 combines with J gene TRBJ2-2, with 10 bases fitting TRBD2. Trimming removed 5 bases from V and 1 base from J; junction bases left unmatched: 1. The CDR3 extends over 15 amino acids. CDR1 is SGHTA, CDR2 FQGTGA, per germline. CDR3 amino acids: CASSPSGGNTGELFF. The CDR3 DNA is TGTGCCAGCAGCCCTAGCGGGGGGAACACCGGGGAGCTGTTTTTT.

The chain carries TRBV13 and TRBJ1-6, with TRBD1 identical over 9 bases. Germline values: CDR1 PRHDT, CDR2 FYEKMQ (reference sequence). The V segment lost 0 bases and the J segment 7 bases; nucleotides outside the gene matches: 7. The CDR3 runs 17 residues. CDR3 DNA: TGTGCCAGCAGCTTAGGCCTAAGGGGACAGGGCAATTCACCCCTCCACTTT. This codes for CASSLGLRGQGNSPLHF.

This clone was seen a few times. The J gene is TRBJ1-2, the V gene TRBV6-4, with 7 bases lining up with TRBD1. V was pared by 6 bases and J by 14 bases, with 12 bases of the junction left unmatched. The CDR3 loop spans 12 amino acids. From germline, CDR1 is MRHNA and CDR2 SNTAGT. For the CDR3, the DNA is TGTGCCAGCAGCTCAAACGGGGGACAGTTAACCTTC. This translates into CASSSNGGQLTF.

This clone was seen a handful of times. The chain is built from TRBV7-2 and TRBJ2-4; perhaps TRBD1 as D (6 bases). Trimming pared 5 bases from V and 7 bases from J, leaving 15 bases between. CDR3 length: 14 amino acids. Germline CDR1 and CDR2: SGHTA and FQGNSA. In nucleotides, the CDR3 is TGTGCCAGCAGCACAACAGGGCCTGGGAACATTCAGTACTTC. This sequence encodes CASSTTGPGNIQYF.

The CDR3 loop is CASSVEGGTEAFF. CDR3 bases: TGTGCCAGCAGCGTAGAAGGGGGCACTGAAGCTTTCTTT. The V gene is TRBV9, the J gene TRBJ1-1; D is possibly TRBD1 (6 bases). V was trimmed by 0 bases and J by 4 bases, leaving 7 bases between them. The CDR3 loop spans 13 amino acids. CDR1 and CDR2 (germline): SGDLS, YYNGEE.

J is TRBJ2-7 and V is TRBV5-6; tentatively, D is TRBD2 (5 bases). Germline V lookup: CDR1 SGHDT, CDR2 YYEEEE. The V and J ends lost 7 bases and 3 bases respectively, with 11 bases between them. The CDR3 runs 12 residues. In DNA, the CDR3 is TGTGCCAGCGAAAGTGGAGGCTACGAGCAGTACTTC. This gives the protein CASESGGYEQYF. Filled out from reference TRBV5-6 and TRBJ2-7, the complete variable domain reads DAGVTQSPTHLIKTRGQQVTLRCSPKSGHDTVSWYQQALGQGPQFIFQYYEEEERQRGNFPDRFSGHQFPNYSSELNVNALLLGDSALYLCASESGGYEQYFGPGTRLTVT.

CDR3 residues: CASSPTGPTEAFF. In nucleotides, the CDR3 is TGTGCCAGCAGCCCTACAGGACCGACTGAAGCTTTCTTT. J is TRBJ1-1 and V is TRBV27; D perhaps matches TRBD1 (5 bases). Germline V gene sequence: CDR1 MNHEY, CDR2 SMNVEV (reference sequence). CDR3 length equals 13 residues. V lost 6 bases to trimming and J lost 5 bases, with 13 bases between them.

The CDR3 nucleotides read TGTGCCAGCAGGGCCTCGGGACTAGCACGGGAGACCCAGTACTTC. This gives the protein CASRASGLARETQYF. The V gene is TRBV6-5, the J gene TRBJ2-5; 9 bases match TRBD2. V shed 6 bases, J shed 5 bases, and the junction held 10 bases outside the gene matches. The germline V gene encodes CDR1 MNHEY and CDR2 SVGAGI. This CDR3 region has 15 residues.

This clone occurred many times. CDR3 nucleotide sequence: TGTGCCAGCAGCTTATCAGGACAGAACACCGGGGAGCTGTTTTTT. This gives the protein CASSLSGQNTGELFF. The V call is TRBV11-2, the J call TRBJ2-2; D might be TRBD1 (5 bases). The V and J ends lost 2 bases and 1 base respectively, with 8 bases between them. Germline loops: CDR1 SGHAT, CDR2 FQNNGV. This CDR3 is built from 15 residues. Using reference TRBV11-2 and TRBJ2-2 for the parts outside the CDR3, the full variable domain is EAGVAQSPRYKIIEKRQSVAFWCNPISGHATLYWYQQILGQGPKLLIQFQNNGVVDDSQLPKDRFSAERLKGVDSTLKIQPAKLEDSAVYLCASSLSGQNTGELFFGEGSRLTVL.

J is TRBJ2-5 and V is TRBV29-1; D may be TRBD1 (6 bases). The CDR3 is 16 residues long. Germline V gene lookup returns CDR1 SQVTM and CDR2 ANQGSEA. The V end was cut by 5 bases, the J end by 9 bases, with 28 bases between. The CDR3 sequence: CSVLGLPDSTSGAQYF. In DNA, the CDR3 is TGCAGCGTTCTAGGCCTCCCGGACAGTACCTCCGGGGCCCAGTACTTC.